This is a list of T cell receptor beta chains from one sample in a study of early stage breast cancer tumors. Measured with immunoSEQ multiplex PCR; TCRdb has only the in-frame clones, and not every one. The table has 40,000 to 60,000 clones, around 80% seen once. Sample: blood. The source is a person aged 40 to 50 with breast cancer. The CDR3 runs from the conserved cysteine through the conserved F or W. The D gene is left open where the match is weak. Not all rows give a size; the values are once, few, many and, for expanded clones, a class.

clone_size,cdr3_length,d_call,v_call,j_call,cdr3_aa,cdr3_nt
.,13,.,TRBV27,TRBJ2-5,CASSPDLRETQYF,TGTGCCAGCAGCCCGGACCTAAGAGAGACCCAGTACTTC
.,14,.,TRBV9,TRBJ2-3,CASSVGRATDTQYF,TGTGCCAGCAGCGTCGGCAGGGCCACAGATACGCAGTATTTT
.,13,.,TRBV29-1,TRBJ2-3,CSVGAGGTDTQYF,TGCAGCGTTGGGGCAGGGGGCACAGATACGCAGTATTTT
.,19,TRBD1,TRBV2,TRBJ2-7,CASKERTGGGGLGTYEQYF,TGTGCCAGCAAGGAGAGGACAGGGGGCGGTGGGCTCGGGACCTACGAGCAGTACTTC
.,14,.,TRBV7-2,TRBJ2-1,CASSPLRSTHEQFF,TGTGCCAGCAGCCCCCTTCGCAGTACCCATGAGCAGTTCTTC
.,19,TRBD1,TRBV6-1,TRBJ1-1,CASSEFSDRGLSMNTEAFF,TGTGCCAGCAGTGAATTCTCTGACAGGGGGCTTTCCATGAACACTGAAGCTTTCTTT
few,14,TRBD1,TRBV14,TRBJ1-2,CASSQTGVHYGYTF,TGTGCCAGCAGCCAGACAGGGGTTCATTATGGCTACACCTTC
.,18,.,TRBV10-3,TRBJ2-7,CAIRQPPEGGHTTYEQYF,TGTGCCATCAGACAACCTCCCGAGGGCGGGCATACTACCTACGAGCAGTACTTC
once,16,.,TRBV9,TRBJ2-2,CASSVGGITNTGELFF,TGTGCCAGCAGCGTCGGAGGGATAACGAACACCGGGGAGCTGTTTTTT
.,11,.,TRBV30,TRBJ1-1,CAGHRNTEAFF,TGTGCCGGACACAGGAACACTGAAGCTTTCTTT
.,13,TRBD1,TRBV7-2,TRBJ2-5,CASSTGQGGTQYF,TGTGCCAGCAGCACAGGACAGGGTGGGACCCAGTACTTC
.,16,TRBD1,TRBV4-1,TRBJ2-7,CASSQEAPGQGLEQYF,TGCGCCAGCAGCCAAGAAGCTCCGGGACAGGGCCTCGAGCAGTACTTC
.,15,TRBD1,TRBV10-2,TRBJ1-3,CASSEGDRVGNTIYF,TGCGCCAGCAGTGAGGGGGACAGGGTTGGAAACACCATATATTTT
.,18,TRBD2,TRBV27,TRBJ2-3,CASSGLAAGLSSTDTQYF,TGTGCCAGCAGCGGCCTAGCAGCGGGACTCAGCAGCACAGATACGCAGTATTTT
.,13,.,TRBV5-1,TRBJ2-7,CASRESSSYEQYF,TGCGCCAGCAGGGAGTCCAGCTCCTACGAGCAGTACTTC